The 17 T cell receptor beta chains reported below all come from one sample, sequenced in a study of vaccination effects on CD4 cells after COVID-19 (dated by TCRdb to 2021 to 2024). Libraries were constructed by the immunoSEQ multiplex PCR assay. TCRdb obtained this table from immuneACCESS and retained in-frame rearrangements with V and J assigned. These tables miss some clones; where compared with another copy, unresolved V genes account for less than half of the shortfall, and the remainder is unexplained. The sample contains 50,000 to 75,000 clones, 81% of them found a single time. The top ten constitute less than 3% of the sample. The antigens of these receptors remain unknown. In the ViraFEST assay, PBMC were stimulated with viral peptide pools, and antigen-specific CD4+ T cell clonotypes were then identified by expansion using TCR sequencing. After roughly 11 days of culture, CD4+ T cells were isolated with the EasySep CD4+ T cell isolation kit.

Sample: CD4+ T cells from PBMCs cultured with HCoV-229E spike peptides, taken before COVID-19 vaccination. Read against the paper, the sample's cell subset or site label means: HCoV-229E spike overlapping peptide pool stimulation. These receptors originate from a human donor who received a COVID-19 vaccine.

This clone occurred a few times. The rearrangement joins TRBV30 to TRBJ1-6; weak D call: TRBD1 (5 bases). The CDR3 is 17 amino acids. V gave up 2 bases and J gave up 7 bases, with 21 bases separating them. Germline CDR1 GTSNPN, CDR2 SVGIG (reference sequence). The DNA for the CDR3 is TGTGCCTGGAGTTGGGACTCAACCCCACTCGAGAATTCACCCCTCCACTTT. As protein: CAWSWDSTPLENSPLHF.

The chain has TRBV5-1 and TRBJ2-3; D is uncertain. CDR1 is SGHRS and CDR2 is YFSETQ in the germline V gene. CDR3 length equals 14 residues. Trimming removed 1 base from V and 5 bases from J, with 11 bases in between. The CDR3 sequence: CASSLSGSVDTQYF. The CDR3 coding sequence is TGCGCCAGCAGCTTGTCGGGTTCTGTAGATACGCAGTATTTT.

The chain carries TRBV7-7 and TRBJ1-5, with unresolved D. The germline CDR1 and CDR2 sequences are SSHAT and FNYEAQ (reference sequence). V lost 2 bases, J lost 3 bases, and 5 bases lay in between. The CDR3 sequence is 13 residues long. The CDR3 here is CASSLSDNQPQHF. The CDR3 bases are TGTGCCAGCAGCTTATCGGACAATCAGCCCCAGCATTTT.

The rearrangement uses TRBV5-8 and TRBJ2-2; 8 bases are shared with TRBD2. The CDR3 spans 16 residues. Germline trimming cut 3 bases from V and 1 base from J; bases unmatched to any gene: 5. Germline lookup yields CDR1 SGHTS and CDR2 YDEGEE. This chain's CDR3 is CASSSISGVNTGELFF. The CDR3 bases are TGTGCCAGCAGCTCGATTAGCGGGGTGAACACCGGGGAGCTGTTTTTT.

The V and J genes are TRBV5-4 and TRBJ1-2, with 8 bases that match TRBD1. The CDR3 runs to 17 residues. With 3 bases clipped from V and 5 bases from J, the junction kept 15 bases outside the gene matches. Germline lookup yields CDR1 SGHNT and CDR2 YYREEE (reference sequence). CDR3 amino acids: CASSSRTGNKWGYGYTF. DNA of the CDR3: TGTGCCAGCAGCTCCAGGACAGGGAACAAGTGGGGTTATGGCTACACCTTC.

The CDR3 DNA follows: TGTGCCAGTAGTATAGATGGCAGATACAACGGCTACACCTTC. Its protein is CASSIDGRYNGYTF. The chain joins TRBV19 to TRBJ1-2; D is ambiguous. The CDR3 spans 14 residues. V was clipped by 0 bases and J by 8 bases, with 13 bases between them. Germline-derived CDR1 and CDR2 are LNHDA and SQIVND (reference sequence).

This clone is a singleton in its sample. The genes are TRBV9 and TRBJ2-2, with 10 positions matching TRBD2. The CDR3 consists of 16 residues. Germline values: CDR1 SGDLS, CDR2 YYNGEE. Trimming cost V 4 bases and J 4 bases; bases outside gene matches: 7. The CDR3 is CASSPRSGGATGELFF. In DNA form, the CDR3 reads TGTGCCAGCAGCCCCAGAAGCGGGGGGGCCACCGGGGAGCTGTTTTTT.

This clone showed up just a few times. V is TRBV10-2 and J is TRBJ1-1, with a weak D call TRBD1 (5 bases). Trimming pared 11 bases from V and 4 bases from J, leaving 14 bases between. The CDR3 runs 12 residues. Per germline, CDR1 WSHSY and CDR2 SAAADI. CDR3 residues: CACQGPSTEAFF. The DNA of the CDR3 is TGCGCCTGTCAGGGCCCCAGCACTGAAGCTTTCTTT.

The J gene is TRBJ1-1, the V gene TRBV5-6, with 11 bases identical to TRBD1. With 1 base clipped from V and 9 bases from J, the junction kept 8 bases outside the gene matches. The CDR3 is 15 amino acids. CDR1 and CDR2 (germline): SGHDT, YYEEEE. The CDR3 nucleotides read TGTGCCAGCAGCTTGTGGTCAGGACAGGGGGCCAAAGCTTTCTTT. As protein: CASSLWSGQGAKAFF.

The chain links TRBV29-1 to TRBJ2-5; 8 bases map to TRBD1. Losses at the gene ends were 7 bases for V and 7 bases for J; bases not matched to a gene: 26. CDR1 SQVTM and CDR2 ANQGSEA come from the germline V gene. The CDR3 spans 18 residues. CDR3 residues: CSAGGEMGQEASRGTQYF. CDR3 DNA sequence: TGCAGCGCCGGAGGGGAAATGGGACAGGAGGCCAGTCGAGGGACCCAGTACTTC.

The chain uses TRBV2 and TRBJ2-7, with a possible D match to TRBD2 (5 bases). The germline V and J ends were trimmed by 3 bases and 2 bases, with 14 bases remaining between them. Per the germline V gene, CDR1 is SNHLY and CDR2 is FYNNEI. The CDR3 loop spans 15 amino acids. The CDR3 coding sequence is TGTGCCAGCAGTGACGGGATCGTGGGTCCCTACGAGCAGTACGTC. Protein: CASSDGIVGPYEQYV.

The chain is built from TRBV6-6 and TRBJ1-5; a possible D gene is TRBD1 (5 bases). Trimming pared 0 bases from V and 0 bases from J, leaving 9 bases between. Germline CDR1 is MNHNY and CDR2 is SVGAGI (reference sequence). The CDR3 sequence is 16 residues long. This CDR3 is CASSYSGPHSNQPQHF. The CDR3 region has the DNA TGTGCCAGCAGTTACTCGGGGCCCCATAGCAATCAGCCCCAGCATTTT.

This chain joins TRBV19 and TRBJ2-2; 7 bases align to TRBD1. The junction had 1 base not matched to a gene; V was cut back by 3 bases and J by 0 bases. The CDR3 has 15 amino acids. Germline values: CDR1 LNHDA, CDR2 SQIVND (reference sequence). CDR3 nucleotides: TGTGCCAGTAGTATCAGGGGGACGAACACCGGGGAGCTGTTTTTT. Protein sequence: CASSIRGTNTGELFF.

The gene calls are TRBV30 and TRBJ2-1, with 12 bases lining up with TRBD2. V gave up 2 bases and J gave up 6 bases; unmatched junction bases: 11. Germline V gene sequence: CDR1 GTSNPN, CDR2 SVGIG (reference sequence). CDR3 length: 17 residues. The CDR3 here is CAWSPIGLAGGPNEQFF. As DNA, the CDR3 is TGTGCCTGGAGTCCCATCGGTCTAGCGGGGGGGCCCAATGAGCAGTTCTTC.

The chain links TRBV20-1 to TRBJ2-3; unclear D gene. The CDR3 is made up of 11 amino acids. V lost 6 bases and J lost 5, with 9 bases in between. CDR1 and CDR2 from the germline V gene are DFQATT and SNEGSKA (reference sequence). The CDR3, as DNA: TGCAGTGCGGTCAAAAGAGATACGCAGTATTTT. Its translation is CSAVKRDTQYF.

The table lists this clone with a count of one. CDR3 loop: CASSSNVDTEAFF. As DNA, the CDR3 is TGCGCCAGCAGCTCCAATGTGGACACTGAAGCTTTCTTT. The chain joins TRBV5-1 to TRBJ1-1; no reliable D call. This CDR3 contains 13 residues. V lost 3 bases and J 3 bases, leaving 9 bases between the germline ends. The germline gives CDR1 SGHRS, CDR2 YFSETQ. The variable domain in full, completed from reference TRBV5-1 and TRBJ1-1, reads KAGVTQTPRYLIKTRGQQVTLSCSPISGHRSVSWYQQTPGQGLQFLFEYFSETQRNKGNFPGRFSGRQFSNSRSEMNVSTLELGDSALYLCASSSNVDTEAFFGQGTRLTVV.

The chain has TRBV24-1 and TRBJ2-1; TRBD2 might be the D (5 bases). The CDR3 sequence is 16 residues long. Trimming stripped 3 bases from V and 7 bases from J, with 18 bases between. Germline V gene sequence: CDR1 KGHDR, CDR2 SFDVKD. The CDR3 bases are TGTGCCACCAGTGATCGGGGTCACGTCCGGATAAATGAGCAGTTCTTC. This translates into CATSDRGHVRINEQFF.